The 26 T cell receptor beta chains below were found in one sample sequenced in a study of regulatory T cells in long-lasting Graves disease. Time point given: newly diagnosed GD, antithyroid drugs for less than 3 months. PBMCs provided the RNA from which the TCR library was made. Assembly of TCR beta libraries relied on iRepertoire HTBI primers together with Arm-PCR of CDR3 regions. TCRdb redid the calling of the multiplex PCR reads with MiXCR, one entry per CDR3 protein. The table has fewer than 650,000 distinct CDR3 sequences, about 15% seen once. These data also featured in a second study, about T cells in Graves' hyperthyroidism and ophthalmopathy.

Sequenced here: peripheral blood mononuclear cells (PBMCs), sampled at new diagnosis, from a patient treated with antithyroid drugs. Receptors originate from a woman aged 25-40 years with Graves disease.

This clonotype was found a few times. The rearrangement joins TRBV30 to TRBJ2-3; possibly TRBD1 for D (6 bases). CDR3 size: 14 residues. Germline V lookup: CDR1 GTSNPN, CDR2 SVGIG (reference sequence). V lost 5 bases to trimming and J lost 6 bases, with 18 bases between them. The CDR3 DNA follows: TGTGCCTGGGTTGGGGGCTTGATTTCCGATACGCAGTATTTT. This codes for CAWVGGLISDTQYF.

In this sample, this clonotype turned up a few times. This chain joins TRBV27 and TRBJ2-7; D is uncertain. This CDR3 contains 15 residues. V lost 6 bases, J lost 0 bases, and 15 bases lay in between. Germline V gene lookup returns CDR1 MNHEY and CDR2 SMNVEV (reference sequence). The CDR3 DNA reads as TGTGCCAGCAGCGGGTATAGCTCCGGCTCCTACGAGCAGTACTTC. Translating it yields CASSGYSSGSYEQYF.

Ten or more counts support this clonotype. The CDR3: CASSYRAYEQYF. Written as DNA, the CDR3 is TGTGCCAGCAGTTACAGAGCCTACGAGCAGTACTTC. The V and J genes are TRBV6-9 and TRBJ2-7; unclear D gene. The CDR3 loop spans 12 amino acids. Germline CDR1 is MNHGY and CDR2 is SVAAGI. V was trimmed by 3 bases and J by 2 bases, leaving 5 bases between them.

As regards this clonotype: One junction end disagrees with the germline gene, perhaps due to a read error. The rearrangement uses TRBV5-1 and TRBJ1-1, with a tentative D call TRBD1 (6 bases). The CDR3 has 15 amino acids. CDR1 and CDR2 (germline): SGHRS, YFSETQ. CDR3 nucleotides: TGCGCCAGCAGCTTGGATGGGGGCTCAGGCACTGAAGTTTTCTTT. It specifies CASSLDGGSGTEVFF.

The V call is TRBV29-1, the J call TRBJ1-3; TRBD1 might be the D (5 bases). The V and J ends lost 4 bases and 8 bases respectively, with 9 bases between them. CDR1 is SQVTM and CDR2 is ANQGSEA in the germline V gene. The CDR3 is 11 residues long. The CDR3 sequence: CSVGWGDTIYF. CDR3 DNA: TGCAGCGTTGGATGGGGGGACACCATATATTTT.

This clonotype was seen repeatedly, ten times or more. The V gene is TRBV29-1, the J gene TRBJ1-1; D unresolved. V was pared by 5 bases and J by 0 bases, with 4 bases between. The length of the CDR3 is 11 residues. The germline CDR1 and CDR2 sequences are SQVTM and ANQGSEA. CDR3 protein: CSVQMNTEAFF. The DNA for the CDR3 is TGCAGCGTTCAGATGAACACTGAAGCTTTCTTT.

This clonotype was picked up a small number of times. The gene calls are TRBV9 and TRBJ1-2; D gene ambiguous. This CDR3 has 14 amino acids. The germline V gene has CDR1 SGDLS and CDR2 YYNGEE. The V end was cut by 0 bases, the J end by 8 bases, with 14 bases between. CDR3 coding DNA: TGTGCCAGCAGCGTAGAAGGAAGGGCGTACGGCTACACCTTC. Encoded protein: CASSVEGRAYGYTF.

The chain recombines TRBV19 with TRBJ1-5; 8 bases align to TRBD1. Germline V gives CDR1 LNHDA, CDR2 SQIVND (reference sequence). Germline trimming cut 3 bases from V and 9 bases from J; bases unmatched to any gene: 7. The CDR3 runs to 14 residues. Written as DNA, the CDR3 is TGTGCCAGTAGTATTACAGGGGGGTCTCGGCCCCAGCATTTT. Protein sequence: CASSITGGSRPQHF.

This clonotype was recorded many times. CDR3 in amino acids: CASSPQTAYTDTQYF. CDR3 in DNA: TGTGCCAGCAGTCCCCAGACAGCATACACAGATACGCAGTATTTT. The V gene is TRBV28, the J gene TRBJ2-3; maybe TRBD1 (5 bases). The germline gives CDR1 MDHEN, CDR2 SYDVKM. CDR3 length equals 15 residues. V was trimmed by 5 bases and J by 2 bases, leaving 14 bases between them.

Remarks on this clonotype: One junction end does not reproduce the germline sequence, and a read error may be involved. This rearrangement joins TRBV10-3 to TRBJ2-1; D is ambiguous. The length of the CDR3 is 17 residues. Germline values: CDR1 ENHRY, CDR2 SYGVKD. Here the CDR3 DNA reads TGTGCCACCAGTGAGTCGATTGTCCAGCTAGCCTACAATGAGCAGTTCTTC. Translation: CATSESIVQLAYNEQFF.

The CDR3 loop is CAETGGCHYEQYF. CDR3 bases: TGTGCCGAAACAGGGGGCTGTCACTACGAGCAGTACTTC. The genes are TRBV25-1 and TRBJ2-7, with 9 positions matching TRBD1. V gave up 11 bases and J gave up 3 bases; unmatched junction bases: 8. CDR3 length equals 13 residues. Germline values: CDR1 MGHDK, CDR2 SYGVNS.

This clonotype was counted at least ten times. The rearrangement uses TRBV2 and TRBJ1-6; the D is unclear. The CDR3 is 14 residues long. The germline V and J ends were trimmed by 5 bases and 5 bases, with 10 bases remaining between them. CDR1 and CDR2 from the germline V gene are SNHLY and FYNNEI. In DNA form, the CDR3 reads TGTGCCAGCAGTCCTGAGGCGGATAATTCACCCCTCCACTTT. It specifies CASSPEADNSPLHF.

This clonotype occurred many times. The rearrangement joins TRBV5-1 to TRBJ2-5; 7 bases line up with TRBD2. After removal of 0 bases from V and 7 bases from J, the junction contained 6 bases not matched to a gene. The CDR3 loop spans 14 amino acids. Looked up from germline, CDR1 is SGHRS and CDR2 is YFSETQ. CDR3 DNA: TGCGCCAGCAGCTTGGAGTCTAGCGGTGGGACCCAGTACTTC. Translating gives CASSLESSGGTQYF.

This clonotype has ten or more counts. V and J are TRBV7-2 and TRBJ2-3; 8 nucleotides agree with TRBD2. The CDR3 sequence is 13 residues long. CDR1 and CDR2 (germline): SGHTA, FQGNSA. Trimming removed 7 bases from V and 5 bases from J; junction bases left unmatched: 5. The CDR3 DNA follows: TGTGCCAGCACCACACGGGGGGGAGATACGCAGTATTTT. Its protein product is CASTTRGGDTQYF.

This clonotype appeared many times. The V gene is TRBV5-1, the J gene TRBJ2-7; D may be TRBD1 (6 bases). This CDR3 comprises 14 residues. V was clipped by 1 base and J by 2 bases, with 10 bases between them. Germline values: CDR1 SGHRS, CDR2 YFSETQ. CDR3 in DNA: TGCGCCAGCAGCTTGACAGGGACCCCCTACGAGCAGTACTTC. This sequence encodes CASSLTGTPYEQYF.

This clonotype was seen repeatedly, ten times or more. This CDR3 is CASIRQSPLEQYF. The CDR3, as DNA: TGTGCCAGCATCCGACAGTCTCCTCTCGAGCAGTACTTC. The V and J genes are TRBV28 and TRBJ2-7; weak D call: TRBD1 (5 bases). Germline CDR1 is MDHEN and CDR2 is SYDVKM. The CDR3 extends over 13 amino acids. Between the trimmed V and J ends, which lost 7 bases and 6 bases, there was a span of 16 bases.

The sample holds many counts of this clonotype. The genes are TRBV19 and TRBJ2-1; D ambiguous. The CDR3 has 17 amino acids. Germline CDR1 reads LNHDA; CDR2 reads SQIVND (reference sequence). V was cut by 6 bases and J by 4 bases, with 22 bases left in between. The CDR3 DNA sequence: TGTGCCAGTAGCCCCTCTTCTTCGTCCCGGACGTACAATGAGCAGTTCTTC. Its protein is CASSPSSSSRTYNEQFF.

The V and J genes are TRBV27 and TRBJ2-7, with no clear D. Germline assignment: CDR1 MNHEY and CDR2 SMNVEV (reference sequence). Trimming stripped 4 bases from V and 3 bases from J, with 13 bases between. This CDR3 has 14 residues. The CDR3 bases are TGTGCCAGCAGTTCCCCGGAGTACTTCTACGAGCAGTACTTC. Translated, it gives CASSSPEYFYEQYF.

The chain recombines TRBV20-1 with TRBJ2-3, with 13 bases matching TRBD2. The J segment lost 5 bases and the V segment lost 3 bases, leaving 8 bases of the junction unmatched. CDR3 size: 16 residues. The germline V gene encodes CDR1 DFQATT and CDR2 SNEGSKA (reference sequence). The CDR3, as DNA: TGCAGTGCTAGCATCCCTGGACTAGCGGGAGAAGATACGCAGTATTTT. Amino acid sequence: CSASIPGLAGEDTQYF.

This clonotype was counted a few times. This could be a read error, since a much larger clone is one nucleotide away. This chain joins TRBV7-2 and TRBJ2-1; D not resolved. TRBJ2-5 matches the DNA end more closely, so the J call is doubtful. CDR3 size: 12 residues. The germline V gene has CDR1 SGHTA and CDR2 FQGNSA. In nucleotides, the CDR3 is TGTGCCAGCAGCTCACCTCAAAAGACCCAGTACTTC. This sequence encodes CASSSPQKTQYF.

This clonotype was counted ten times or more. The V and J genes are TRBV7-2 and TRBJ2-4; 8 bases match TRBD1. V gave up 1 base and J gave up 1 base; unmatched junction bases: 3. Germline values: CDR1 SGHTA, CDR2 FQGNSA. This CDR3 region has 16 residues. The CDR3 nucleotides read TGTGCCAGCAGCTTAGGACAGGGGAACGCCAAAAACATTCAGTACTTC. Protein: CASSLGQGNAKNIQYF. Full variable domain (missing parts from reference TRBV7-2 and TRBJ2-4): GAGVSQSPSNKVTEKGKDVELRCDPISGHTALYWYRQSLGQGLEFLIYFQGNSAPDKSGLPSDRFSAERTGGSVSTLTIQRTQQEDSAVYLCASSLGQGNAKNIQYFGAGTRLSVL.

In its sample, this clonotype was seen many times. The chain carries TRBV7-2 and TRBJ2-3; 8 positions agree with TRBD1. CDR1 is SGHTA, CDR2 FQGNSA, per germline. The CDR3 runs 18 residues. With V trimmed by 4 bases and J by 4 bases, 16 bases remained unmatched. The CDR3 reads CASSSQGALGSFADTQYF. CDR3 nucleotides: TGTGCCAGCAGCTCCCAGGGGGCGCTTGGGTCGTTTGCAGATACGCAGTATTTT.

This clonotype was recorded at least ten times. The V call is TRBV13, the J call TRBJ2-7; D is tentatively TRBD1 or TRBD2 (5 bases each). The CDR3 extends over 15 amino acids. Germline V gene lookup returns CDR1 PRHDT and CDR2 FYEKMQ (reference sequence). Trimming pared 3 bases from V and 2 bases from J, leaving 14 bases between. CDR3 residues: CASSFSGRKTYEQYF. CDR3 DNA sequence: TGTGCCAGCAGCTTCTCGGGACGGAAGACCTACGAGCAGTACTTC.

This clonotype came up many times. This chain links TRBV2 with TRBJ2-2; TRBD1 is a possible D gene (6 bases). CDR1 is SNHLY, CDR2 FYNNEI, per germline. V dropped 8 bases and J dropped 0 bases, with 13 bases sitting between them. This CDR3 contains 15 residues. In DNA form, the CDR3 reads TGTGCCAGCGGGGGCAGCCGCTCGAACACCGGGGAGCTGTTTTTT. It yields the protein CASGGSRSNTGELFF.

This clonotype was counted between two and nine times. The V gene is TRBV9, the J gene TRBJ2-7; the D is unclear. V was clipped by 4 bases and J by 0 bases, with 11 bases between them. Germline CDR1 is SGDLS and CDR2 is YYNGEE. There are 14 residues in the CDR3. In nucleotides, the CDR3 is TGTGCCAGCAGCCCATCCCGACACTCCTACGAGCAGTACTTC. Translated, it gives CASSPSRHSYEQYF.

The gene calls are TRBV11-2 and TRBJ2-6; D is unresolved. Looked up from germline, CDR1 is SGHAT and CDR2 is FQNNGV. Trimming took 3 bases from V and 19 from J, leaving 16 bases between them. The CDR3 is made up of 12 amino acids. For the CDR3, the DNA is TGTGCCAGCAGCTTGGAAGGTTTTGGGTTTACTTTC. This sequence encodes CASSLEGFGFTF. Looking up the rest from reference TRBV11-2 and TRBJ2-6 gives the full variable domain: EAGVAQSPRYKIIEKRQSVAFWCNPISGHATLYWYQQILGQGPKLLIQFQNNGVVDDSQLPKDRFSAERLKGVDSTLKIQPAKLEDSAVYLCASSLEGFGFTFGAGSRLTVL.